Below, 9 T cell receptor beta chains from the same sample are listed, as sequenced in a study of T-cell memory formation after mild COVID-19. TCRdb reprocessed the 5' RACE reads with MiXCR, giving one entry per CDR3 protein. The sample records a few hundred thousand distinct CDR3 sequences, under 12% being singletons. The sample consisted of PBMCs or a T cell subset sorted from them (not recorded which). The receptors here all came from a man between 18 and 29 years old who had mild COVID-19 (a few samples of this study predate the infection). Cell type and time point are not known.

At least ten counts were recorded for this clonotype. The rearrangement uses TRBV12-3 or TRBV12-4 and TRBJ2-1, with D maybe TRBD2 (5 bases). V was clipped by 5 bases and J by 9 bases, with 20 bases between them. CDR3 length equals 15 residues. This chain's CDR3 is CASSRTRSETPEQFF. The CDR3, as DNA: TGTGCCAGCAGTAGGACTCGCTCGGAAACTCCTGAGCAGTTCTTC.

J is TRBJ2-2 and V is TRBV4-1; D may be TRBD1 or TRBD2 (5 bases each). With 5 bases removed from V and 2 bases from J, the gap between germline ends came to 12 bases. The germline V gene has CDR1 MGHRA and CDR2 YSYEKL. This CDR3 is built from 15 residues. The CDR3 coding sequence is TGCGCCAGCAGCGTAAGGGACGGCAACACCGGGGAGCTGTTTTTT. This encodes CASSVRDGNTGELFF.

This rearrangement joins TRBV5-1 to TRBJ1-1; 7 bases align to TRBD1. Germline CDR1 reads SGHRS; CDR2 reads YFSETQ. Losses at the gene ends were 4 bases for V and 1 base for J; bases not matched to a gene: 4. The CDR3 consists of 14 residues. The CDR3 here is CASSPGQQNTEAFF. For the CDR3, the DNA is TGCGCCAGCAGCCCGGGACAGCAGAACACTGAAGCTTTCTTT.

This clonotype turned up a few times. The V gene is TRBV19, the J gene TRBJ2-1; 9 bases fit TRBD1. Germline lookup yields CDR1 LNHDA and CDR2 SQIVND (reference sequence). J gave up 10 bases and V 9 bases, and 16 bases lay outside the gene matches. The CDR3 length is 15 residues. The CDR3 sequence is CASSSGRDRVSEQFF. The CDR3 DNA is TGTGCCAGCAGCTCTGGCCGGGACAGGGTCAGCGAGCAGTTCTTC.

The CDR3 nucleotides are TGCGCCAGCACGCCTCGGGGAGACGGACATTACAATGAGCAGTTCTTC. Its protein is CASTPRGDGHYNEQFF. The V and J genes are TRBV5-1 and TRBJ2-1; the D gene could be TRBD1 or TRBD2 (5 bases each). V shed 6 bases and J shed 4 bases, with 20 bases lying between them. Germline CDR1 is SGHRS and CDR2 is YFSETQ. The CDR3 sequence is 16 residues long.

The chain employs TRBV5-6 and TRBJ1-3; D unresolved. Germline values: CDR1 SGHDT, CDR2 YYEEEE. The CDR3 spans 14 residues. V lost 0 bases, J lost 0 bases, and 4 bases lay in between. CDR3 in DNA: TGTGCCAGCAGCTTGGAGAGCTCTGGAAACACCATATATTTT. Its translation is CASSLESSGNTIYF.

This clonotype was seen at least ten times. The chain employs TRBV5-1 and TRBJ2-5, with D perhaps given as TRBD1 or TRBD2 (5 bases each). Trimming removed 0 bases at V and 1 base at J, with 7 bases between. CDR3 length: 14 amino acids. Germline CDR1 and CDR2: SGHRS and YFSETQ. In DNA form, the CDR3 reads TGCGCCAGCAGCTTGGCGGGACCCCAAGAGACCCAGTACTTC. Amino acid sequence: CASSLAGPQETQYF.

This chain links TRBV7-3 with TRBJ2-5; 10 bases line up with TRBD1. Germline V gives CDR1 SGHTA, CDR2 FQGTGA. V shed 5 bases and J 3 bases; nucleotides not matched to a gene: 6. CDR3 size: 15 residues. As DNA, the CDR3 is TGTGCCAGCAGCCCGACAGGGGGCGAAAAAGAGACCCAGTACTTC. This translates into CASSPTGGEKETQYF.

This clonotype has just a few counts. The V call is TRBV4-2, the J call TRBJ1-5, with D perhaps matching TRBD1 (5 bases). Germline CDR1 reads LGHNA; CDR2 reads YNFKEQ. CDR3 length: 13 residues. Trimming removed 0 bases from V and 5 bases from J, with 5 bases in between. CDR3: CASSQEQDQPQHF. DNA of the CDR3: TGTGCCAGCAGCCAAGAACAGGATCAGCCCCAGCATTTT.